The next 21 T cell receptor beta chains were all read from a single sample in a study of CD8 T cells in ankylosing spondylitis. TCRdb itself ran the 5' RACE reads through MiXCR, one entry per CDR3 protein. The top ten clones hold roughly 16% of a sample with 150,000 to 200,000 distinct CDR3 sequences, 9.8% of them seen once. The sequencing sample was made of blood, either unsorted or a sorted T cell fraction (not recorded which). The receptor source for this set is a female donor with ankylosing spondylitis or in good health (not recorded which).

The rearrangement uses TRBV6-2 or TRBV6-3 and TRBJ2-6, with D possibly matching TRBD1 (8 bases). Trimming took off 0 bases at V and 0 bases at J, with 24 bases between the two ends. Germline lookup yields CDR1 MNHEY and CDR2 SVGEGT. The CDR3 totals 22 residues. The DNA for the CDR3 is TGTGCCAGCAGTTACTCGATTACGGACAGGGACTATACCAACTCTGGGGCCAACGTCCTGACTTTC. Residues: CASSYSITDRDYTNSGANVLTF.

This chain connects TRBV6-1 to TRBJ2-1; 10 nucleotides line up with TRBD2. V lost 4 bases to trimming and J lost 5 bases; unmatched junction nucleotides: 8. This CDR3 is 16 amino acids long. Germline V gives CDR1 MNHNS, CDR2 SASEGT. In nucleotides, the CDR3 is TGTGCCAGCAGTGCGGGACTAGCGTTAGCCCACAATGAGCAGTTCTTC. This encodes CASSAGLALAHNEQFF.

The CDR3 DNA follows: TGTGCCAGCAGTGTACCTCCAGGGGAGTACGAGCAGTACTTC. It is translated as CASSVPPGEYEQYF. The gene calls are TRBV6-2 or TRBV6-3 and TRBJ2-7; weak D call: TRBD1 (6 bases). Per germline, CDR1 MNHEY and CDR2 SVGEGT. V dropped 5 bases and J dropped 4 bases, with 15 bases sitting between them. There are 14 residues in the CDR3.

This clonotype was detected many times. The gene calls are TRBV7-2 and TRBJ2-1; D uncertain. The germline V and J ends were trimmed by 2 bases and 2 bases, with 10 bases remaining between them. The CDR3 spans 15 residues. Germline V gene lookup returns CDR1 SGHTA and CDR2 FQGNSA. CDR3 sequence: CASSLSARPYNEQFF. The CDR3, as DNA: TGTGCCAGCAGCTTATCAGCTAGACCCTACAATGAGCAGTTCTTC.

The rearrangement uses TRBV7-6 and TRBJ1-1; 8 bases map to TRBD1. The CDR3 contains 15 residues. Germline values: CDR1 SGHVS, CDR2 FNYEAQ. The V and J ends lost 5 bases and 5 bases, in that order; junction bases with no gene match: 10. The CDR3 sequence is CASSQLLQGVTEAFF. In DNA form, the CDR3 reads TGTGCCAGCAGCCAGCTCTTACAGGGGGTAACTGAAGCTTTCTTT.

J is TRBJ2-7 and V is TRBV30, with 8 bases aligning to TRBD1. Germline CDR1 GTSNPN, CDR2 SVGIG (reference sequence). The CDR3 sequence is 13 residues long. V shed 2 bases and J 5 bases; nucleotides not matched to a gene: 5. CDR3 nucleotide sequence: TGTGCCTGGAGTCCTCGGACAGGGAACGAGCAGTACTTC. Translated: CAWSPRTGNEQYF.

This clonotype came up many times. The CDR3 sequence is CASSQAFSAYNEQFF. In DNA, the CDR3 is TGCGCCAGCAGCCAAGCGTTTAGCGCCTACAATGAGCAGTTCTTC. The chain links TRBV4-3 to TRBJ2-1; D is perhaps TRBD2 (5 bases). V was clipped by 1 base and J by 2 bases, with 9 bases between them. This CDR3 spans 15 amino acids. CDR1 and CDR2 from the germline V gene are LGHNA and YSLEER.

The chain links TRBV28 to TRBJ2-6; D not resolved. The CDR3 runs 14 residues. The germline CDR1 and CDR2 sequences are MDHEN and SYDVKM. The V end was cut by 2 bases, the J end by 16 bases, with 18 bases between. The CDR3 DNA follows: TGTGCCAGCAGTTTAGCCTCTCAAAAGGATCCTCTGACTTTC. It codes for CASSLASQKDPLTF.

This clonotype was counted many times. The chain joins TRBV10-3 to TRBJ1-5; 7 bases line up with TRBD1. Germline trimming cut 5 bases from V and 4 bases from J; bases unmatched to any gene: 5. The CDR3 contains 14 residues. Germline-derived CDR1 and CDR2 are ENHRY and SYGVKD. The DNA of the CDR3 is TGTGCCATCAGTACAGGGGATCTAAATCAGCCCCAGCATTTT. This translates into CAISTGDLNQPQHF.

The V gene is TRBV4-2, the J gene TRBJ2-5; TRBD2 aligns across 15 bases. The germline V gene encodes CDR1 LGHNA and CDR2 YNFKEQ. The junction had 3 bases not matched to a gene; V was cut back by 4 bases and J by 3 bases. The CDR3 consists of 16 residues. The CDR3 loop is CASSPRTSGREETQYF. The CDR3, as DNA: TGTGCCAGCAGCCCTCGGACTAGCGGGAGGGAAGAGACCCAGTACTTC.

The CDR3 DNA is TGTGCCAGCAGCTTGACAGGTTCCTCCGGGGAGCTGTTTTTT. Its protein is CASSLTGSSGELFF. This chain joins TRBV5-4 and TRBJ2-2, with a possible D match to TRBD1 (5 bases). The CDR3 is made up of 14 amino acids. Trimming cost V 1 base and J 6 bases, with 10 bases left between them. Germline assignment: CDR1 SGHNT and CDR2 YYREEE (reference sequence).

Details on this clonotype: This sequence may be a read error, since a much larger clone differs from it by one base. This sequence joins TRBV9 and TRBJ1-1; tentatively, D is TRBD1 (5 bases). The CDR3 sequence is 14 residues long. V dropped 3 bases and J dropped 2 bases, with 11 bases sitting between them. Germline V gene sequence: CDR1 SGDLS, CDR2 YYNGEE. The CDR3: CASSAWGGNTEAFF. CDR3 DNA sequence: TGTGCCAGCAGCGCGTGGGGCGGAAACACTGAAGCTTTCTTT.

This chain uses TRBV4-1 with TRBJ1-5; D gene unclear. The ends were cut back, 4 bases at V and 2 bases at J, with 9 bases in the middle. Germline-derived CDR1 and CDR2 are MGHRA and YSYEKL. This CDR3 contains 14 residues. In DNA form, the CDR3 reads TGCGCCAGCAGCCTAGAATGGGGCAATCAGCCCCAGCATTTT. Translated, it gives CASSLEWGNQPQHF.

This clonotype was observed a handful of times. The CDR3 sequence is CASRGLAGVNEQYF. CDR3 bases: TGTGCCAGCAGGGGACTAGCGGGAGTAAACGAGCAGTACTTC. This chain uses TRBV7-2 with TRBJ2-7; 14 nucleotides align to TRBD2. Germline values: CDR1 SGHTA, CDR2 FQGNSA. The CDR3 has 14 residues. The V and J ends lost 6 bases and 5 bases, in that order; junction bases with no gene match: 3. Drawing the rest from reference TRBV7-2 and TRBJ2-7, the complete variable domain is GAGVSQSPSNKVTEKGKDVELRCDPISGHTALYWYRQSLGQGLEFLIYFQGNSAPDKSGLPSDRFSAERTGGSVSTLTIQRTQQEDSAVYLCASRGLAGVNEQYFGPGTRLTVT.

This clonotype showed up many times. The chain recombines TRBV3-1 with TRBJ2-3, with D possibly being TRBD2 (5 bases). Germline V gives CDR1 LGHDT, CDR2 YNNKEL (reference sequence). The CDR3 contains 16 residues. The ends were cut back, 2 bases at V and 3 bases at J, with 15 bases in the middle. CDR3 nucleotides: TGTGCCAGCAGCCAACTCCTCCCCTCGGGGACAGATACGCAGTATTTT. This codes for CASSQLLPSGTDTQYF.

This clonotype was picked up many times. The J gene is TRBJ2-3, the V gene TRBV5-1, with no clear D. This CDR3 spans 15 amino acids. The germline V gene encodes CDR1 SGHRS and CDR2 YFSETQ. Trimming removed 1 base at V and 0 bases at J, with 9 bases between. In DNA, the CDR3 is TGCGCCAGCAGCTTGTTCCCAGATAGCACAGATACGCAGTATTTT. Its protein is CASSLFPDSTDTQYF.

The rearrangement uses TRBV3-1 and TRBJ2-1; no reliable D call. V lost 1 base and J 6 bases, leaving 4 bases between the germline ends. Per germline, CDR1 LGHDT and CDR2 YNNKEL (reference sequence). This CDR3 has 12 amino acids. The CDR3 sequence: CASSQGRNEQFF. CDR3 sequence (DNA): TGTGCCAGCAGCCAAGGCCGCAATGAGCAGTTCTTC.

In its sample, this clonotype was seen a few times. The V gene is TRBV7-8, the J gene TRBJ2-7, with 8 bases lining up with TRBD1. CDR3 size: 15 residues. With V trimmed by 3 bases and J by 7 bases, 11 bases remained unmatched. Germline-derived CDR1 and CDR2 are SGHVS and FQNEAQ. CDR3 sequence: CASSFNRQGSGEQYF. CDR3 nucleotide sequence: TGTGCCAGCAGCTTTAATCGACAGGGGTCGGGGGAGCAGTACTTC.

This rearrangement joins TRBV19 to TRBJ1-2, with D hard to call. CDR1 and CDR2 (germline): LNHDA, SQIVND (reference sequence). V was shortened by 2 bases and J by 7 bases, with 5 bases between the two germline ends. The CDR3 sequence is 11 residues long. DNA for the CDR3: TGTGCCAGTAGTATAAACGGTGGCTACACCTTC. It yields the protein CASSINGGYTF.

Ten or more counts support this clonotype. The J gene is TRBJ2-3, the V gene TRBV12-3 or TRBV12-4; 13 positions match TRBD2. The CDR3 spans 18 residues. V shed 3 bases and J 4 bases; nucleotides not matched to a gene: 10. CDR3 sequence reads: CASSFPRLAGGHADTQYF. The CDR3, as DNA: TGTGCCAGCAGTTTCCCCCGACTAGCGGGAGGACACGCAGATACGCAGTATTTT.

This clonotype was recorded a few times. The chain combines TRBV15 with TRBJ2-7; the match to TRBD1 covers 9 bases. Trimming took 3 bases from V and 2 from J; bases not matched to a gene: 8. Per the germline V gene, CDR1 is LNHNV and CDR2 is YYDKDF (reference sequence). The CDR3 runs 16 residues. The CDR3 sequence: CATSSHRGQAPYEQYF. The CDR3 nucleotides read TGTGCCACCAGCAGCCACAGGGGGCAAGCACCCTACGAGCAGTACTTC.